The source of this T cell receptor (beta chain) is a study of T cells in Graves' hyperthyroidism and ophthalmopathy. The CDR3 covers 16 residues. Trimming took 7 bases from V and 3 from J, leaving 19 bases between them. Germline V lookup: CDR1 SNHLY, CDR2 FYNNEI. On this clonotype itself: Its matching antigen is unknown.

Broader study findings: Blood also held most thyroid clonotypes expanded beyond 0.001.

Using RNA transcripts as the source, TCR beta CDR3 regions were amplified. During a first-round RT-PCR of the TCR CDR3, the HTBI primer set was used. TCRdb fed the multiplex PCR reads into MiXCR, producing one record per CDR3 protein. The sample includes about 210,000 distinct CDR3 sequences, roughly 15% of them seen just once. The chain links TRBV2 to TRBJ2-1, with D possibly matching TRBD2 (6 bases). The sequencing sample was made of blood. This receptor was obtained from a man in his forties or fifties with Graves' hyperthyroidism. The CDR3 protein is CASKTKSGPVYNEQFF. DNA for the CDR3: TGTGCCAGCAAGACCAAAAGCGGGCCAGTCTACAATGAGCAGTTCTTC.